The entry that follows covers one TCR beta chain sequence. Its antigen is as yet unknown. This sample is part of a study of T cell repertoires in cytomegalovirus infection. Turning to the study itself: Selected CMV epitopes included recently identified HLA-C-restricted ones as well as well-studied HLA-B-restricted ones. Public TCR beta signatures provided an indication of both CMV infection and a matching HLA type.

The CDR3 loop spans 15 amino acids. Trimming removed 6 bases from V and 7 bases from J, with 18 bases in between. Germline V gene lookup returns CDR1 MDHEN and CDR2 SYDVKM. The study, taken as a whole, reports: Identification of carriers of CMV plus the relevant HLA was achieved through cumulative public TCR beta family frequency. The ex vivo response showed dominance by HLA-C-restricted CMV-specific TCR beta clonotypes.

One entry per CDR3 protein results from TCRdb running MiXCR on the reads. The table lists about half a million distinct CDR3 sequences, about 33% of them singletons. The receptor was derived from a human donor in good health (CMV status not recorded). Some clones in this sample may be carry-over from other donors' samples. Here the sequenced sample was cultured PBMCs, taken from culture after CMV antigen stimulation. The chain carries TRBV28 and TRBJ2-2; D may be TRBD1 (5 bases). In DNA, the CDR3 is TGTGCCAGCAGGTCGACAGTCTCCCCCCGCGGGGAGCTGTTTTTT. It is translated as CASRSTVSPRGELFF.